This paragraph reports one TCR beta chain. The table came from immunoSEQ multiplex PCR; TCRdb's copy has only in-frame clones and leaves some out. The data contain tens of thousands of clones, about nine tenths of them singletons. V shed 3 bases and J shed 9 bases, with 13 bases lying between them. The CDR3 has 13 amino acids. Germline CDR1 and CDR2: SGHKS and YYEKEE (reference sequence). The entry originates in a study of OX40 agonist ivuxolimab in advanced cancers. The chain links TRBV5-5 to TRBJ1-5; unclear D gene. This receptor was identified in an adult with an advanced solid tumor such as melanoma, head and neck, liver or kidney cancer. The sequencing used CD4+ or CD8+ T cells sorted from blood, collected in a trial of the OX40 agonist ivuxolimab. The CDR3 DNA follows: TGTGCCAGCAGCTCCACCTTGGGGTCGCCCCAGCATTTT. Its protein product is CASSSTLGSPQHF.